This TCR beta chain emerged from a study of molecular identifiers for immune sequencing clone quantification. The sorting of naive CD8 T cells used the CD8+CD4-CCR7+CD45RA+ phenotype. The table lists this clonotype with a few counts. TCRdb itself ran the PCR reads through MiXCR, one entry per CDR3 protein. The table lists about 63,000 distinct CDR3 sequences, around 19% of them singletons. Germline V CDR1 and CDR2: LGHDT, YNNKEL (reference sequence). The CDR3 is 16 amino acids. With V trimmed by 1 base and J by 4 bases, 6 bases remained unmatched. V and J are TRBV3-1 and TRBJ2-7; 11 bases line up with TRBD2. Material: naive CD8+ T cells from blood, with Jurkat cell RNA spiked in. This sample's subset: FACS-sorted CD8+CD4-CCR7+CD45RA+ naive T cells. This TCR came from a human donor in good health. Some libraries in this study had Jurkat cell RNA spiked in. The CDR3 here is CASSQAGGLAGYEQYF. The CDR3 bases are TGTGCCAGCAGCCAAGCAGGAGGACTAGCGGGTTACGAGCAGTACTTC.